The 20 T cell receptor beta chains in this list originate from one sample, sequenced in a study of cytomegalovirus exposure and HLA in healthy donors. This table comes from immunoSEQ multiplex PCR, and its TCRdb copy is limited to in-frame clones, with some not included. The sample shows about 240,000 clones, 86% of them seen only once. The sequenced sample consisted of PBMCs. The receptors stem from a woman aged 30 to 39 in good health and CMV-seropositive.

This chain uses TRBV6-1 with TRBJ1-5; D is unresolved. Trimming took off 10 bases at V and 3 bases at J, with 13 bases between the two ends. The CDR3 contains 13 residues. Germline loops: CDR1 MNHNS, CDR2 SASEGT. The CDR3 reads CATVRHPNQPQHF. CDR3 coding DNA: TGTGCCACCGTTAGACACCCCAATCAGCCCCAGCATTTT.

The chain links TRBV5-1 to TRBJ1-5; weak D call: TRBD1 (6 bases). CDR1 is SGHRS, CDR2 YFSETQ, per germline. The CDR3 contains 15 residues. V lost 4 bases, J lost 4 bases, and 15 bases lay in between. This CDR3 is CASSTVGGLNQPQHF. The CDR3 region has the DNA TGCGCCAGCAGCACCGTGGGGGGGCTGAATCAGCCCCAGCATTTT.

The V gene is TRBV10-2, the J gene TRBJ2-2; no reliable D call. The CDR3 totals 16 residues. The germline gives CDR1 WSHSY, CDR2 SAAADI. V was shortened by 0 bases and J by 4 bases, with 12 bases between the two germline ends. CDR3 region: CASSESYASRTGELFF. The DNA of the CDR3 is TGCGCCAGCAGTGAGTCTTACGCTAGTCGCACCGGGGAGCTGTTTTTT.

This clone was seen just once. The chain employs TRBV2 and TRBJ2-1, with TRBD2 matching over 12 bases. The V and J ends lost 6 bases and 3 bases, in that order; junction bases with no gene match: 6. Germline loops: CDR1 SNHLY, CDR2 FYNNEI. The CDR3 is 16 residues long. CDR3 protein: CASRGGTSGFYNEQFF. CDR3 bases: TGTGCCAGCAGAGGCGGGACTAGCGGGTTCTACAATGAGCAGTTCTTC. Using reference TRBV2 and TRBJ2-1 for the parts outside the CDR3, the full variable domain is EPEVTQTPSHQVTQMGQEVILRCVPISNHLYFYWYRQILGQKVEFLVSFYNNEISEKSEIFDDQFSVERPDGSNFTLKIRSTKLEDSAMYFCASRGGTSGFYNEQFFGPGTRLTVL.

V gene TRBV30 combines with J gene TRBJ2-7, with TRBD1 as a possible D gene (6 bases). The CDR3 is made up of 15 amino acids. Trimming took 3 bases from V and 0 from J, leaving 15 bases between them. Germline-derived CDR1 and CDR2 are GTSNPN and SVGIG (reference sequence). As DNA, the CDR3 is TGTGCCTGGAGCTCCGGGACATCGAGCTCCTACGAGCAGTACTTC. It encodes CAWSSGTSSSYEQYF.

V and J are TRBV19 and TRBJ1-1, with D tentatively TRBD1 (6 bases). Trimming took 5 bases from V and 1 from J, leaving 14 bases between them. Germline CDR1 reads LNHDA; CDR2 reads SQIVND (reference sequence). This CDR3 comprises 15 residues. CDR3 DNA sequence: TGTGCCAGTAGTGCTCTCAGGGGTAGGAACACTGAAGCTTTCTTT. It translates to CASSALRGRNTEAFF.

The chain is built from TRBV19 and TRBJ1-3; D call uncertain. The CDR3 is made up of 13 amino acids. Trimming stripped 8 bases from V and 4 bases from J, with 12 bases between. Germline V gene sequence: CDR1 LNHDA, CDR2 SQIVND (reference sequence). CDR3 amino acids: CASLRGGGNTIYF. In nucleotides, the CDR3 is TGTGCCAGTCTACGTGGAGGCGGAAACACCATATATTTT. Complete variable domain (other parts from reference TRBV19 and TRBJ1-3): DGGITQSPKYLFRKEGQNVTLSCEQNLNHDAMYWYRQDPGQGLRLIYYSQIVNDFQKGDIAEGYSVSREKKESFPLTVTSAQKNPTAFYLCASLRGGGNTIYFGEGSWLTVV.

This chain connects TRBV7-9 to TRBJ2-1; tentative D call: TRBD1 (9 bases). This CDR3 contains 16 residues. V lost 5 bases, J lost 7 bases, and 21 bases lay in between. Germline V gene lookup returns CDR1 SEHNR and CDR2 FQNEAQ (reference sequence). CDR3: CASSRGGTGQSNEQFF. CDR3 DNA sequence: TGTGCCAGCAGCCGCGGGGGGACAGGGCAATCAAATGAGCAGTTCTTC.

This chain uses TRBV7-9 with TRBJ1-1; D might be TRBD1 (6 bases). The CDR3 spans 13 residues. CDR1 SEHNR and CDR2 FQNEAQ come from the germline V gene (reference sequence). V lost 4 bases to trimming and J lost 1 base, with 7 bases between them. CDR3 amino acids: CASSWTENTEAFF. The CDR3, as DNA: TGTGCCAGCAGCTGGACAGAGAACACTGAAGCTTTCTTT. Supplemented by reference TRBV7-9 and TRBJ1-1, the full variable domain reads DTGVSQNPRHKITKRGQNVTFRCDPISEHNRLYWYRQTLGQGPEFLTYFQNEAQLEKSRLLSDRFSAERPKGSFSTLEIQRTEQGDSAMYLCASSWTENTEAFFGQGTRLTVV.

V usage is TRBV11-1 and J usage is TRBJ2-6; D is possibly TRBD2 (5 bases). V was cut by 7 bases and J by 8 bases, with 18 bases left in between. Germline V gene lookup returns CDR1 SGHAT and CDR2 FQDESV (reference sequence). The CDR3 runs to 15 residues. This CDR3 reads CASTRTDPGTNVLTF. The CDR3 nucleotides read TGTGCCAGCACTCGCACGGACCCCGGGACCAACGTCCTGACTTTC.

This clone has more than one count but fewer than ten. The J gene is TRBJ1-1, the V gene TRBV7-9; the match to TRBD1 covers 7 bases. Germline loops: CDR1 SEHNR, CDR2 FQNEAQ (reference sequence). V gave up 4 bases and J gave up 5 bases; unmatched junction bases: 7. This CDR3 has 14 residues. CDR3 sequence reads: CASSSSQGWTEAFF. CDR3 DNA sequence: TGTGCCAGCAGCTCATCACAGGGGTGGACTGAAGCTTTCTTT.

This sequence joins TRBV28 and TRBJ2-1; 9 bases agree with TRBD2. Trimming took 4 bases from V and 8 from J; bases not matched to a gene: 12. This CDR3 region has 16 residues. Germline-derived CDR1 and CDR2 are MDHEN and SYDVKM. CDR3 sequence: CASSSGGRAFLHEQFF. The CDR3, as DNA: TGTGCCAGCAGTTCCGGCGGGAGGGCCTTCTTACATGAGCAGTTCTTC.

The chain employs TRBV2 and TRBJ2-2; TRBD1 matches at 8 bases. Per the germline V gene, CDR1 is SNHLY and CDR2 is FYNNEI. V was clipped by 10 bases and J by 7 bases; unmatched bases: 11. CDR3 length: 14 residues. This CDR3 reads CATNFQGANGELFF. CDR3 bases: TGTGCCACCAACTTCCAGGGGGCTAACGGGGAGCTGTTTTTT.

The chain uses TRBV5-1 and TRBJ2-5, with TRBD1 identical over 8 bases. The germline V gene has CDR1 SGHRS and CDR2 YFSETQ. The V segment lost 4 bases and the J segment 5 bases; nucleotides outside the gene matches: 10. CDR3 length: 15 residues. The CDR3: CASSPRGQGWETQYF. The DNA for the CDR3 is TGCGCCAGCAGCCCCAGAGGACAGGGTTGGGAGACCCAGTACTTC.

The J gene is TRBJ2-1, the V gene TRBV4-1; D perhaps matches TRBD2 (6 bases). Germline-derived CDR1 and CDR2 are MGHRA and YSYEKL. This CDR3 region has 16 residues. The V gene lost 3 bases and the J gene lost 7 bases, with 19 bases spanning the gap. The CDR3 DNA reads TGCGCCAGCAGCCATTTCGCCGGGAGTGTTATGAATGAGCAGTTCTTC. As protein: CASSHFAGSVMNEQFF.

This chain links TRBV27 with TRBJ1-3; 7 bases align to TRBD1. The germline CDR1 and CDR2 sequences are MNHEY and SMNVEV (reference sequence). The V and J ends lost 0 bases and 2 bases, in that order; junction bases with no gene match: 1. This CDR3 comprises 15 residues. The CDR3: CASSLSQGAGNTIYF. CDR3 bases: TGTGCCAGCAGTTTATCCCAGGGGGCTGGAAACACCATATATTTT.

This clone was recorded only once. V usage is TRBV9 and J usage is TRBJ1-2, with 12 bases fitting TRBD1. Germline CDR1 SGDLS, CDR2 YYNGEE. The J segment lost 6 bases and the V segment lost 4 bases, leaving 10 bases of the junction unmatched. The length of the CDR3 is 16 residues. The CDR3 here is CASSLRPGTGGNGYTF. In DNA form, the CDR3 reads TGTGCCAGCAGCCTACGTCCCGGGACAGGGGGCAATGGCTACACCTTC.

The genes are TRBV14 and TRBJ2-1, with TRBD2 matching 8 bases. Germline CDR1 is SGHDN and CDR2 is FVKESK. J was trimmed by 2 bases and V by 8 bases; bases with no gene match: 11. This CDR3 has 16 amino acids. The CDR3 loop reads CASQKGGRRAYNEQFF. For the CDR3, the DNA is TGTGCCAGCCAGAAGGGCGGGAGGCGAGCCTACAATGAGCAGTTCTTC.

The chain employs TRBV4-1 and TRBJ1-3, with D unclear. The CDR3 loop spans 12 amino acids. Trimming took off 4 bases at V and 7 bases at J, with 8 bases between the two ends. Germline V lookup: CDR1 MGHRA, CDR2 YSYEKL. The DNA of the CDR3 is TGCGCCAGCAGCCGAGACTTGAACACCATATATTTT. It encodes CASSRDLNTIYF.

This sequence joins TRBV11-2 and TRBJ2-1; 7 bases align to TRBD2. This CDR3 is built from 16 residues. After removal of 1 base from V and 7 bases from J, the junction contained 10 bases not matched to a gene. CDR1 and CDR2 (germline): SGHAT, FQNNGV. The CDR3 sequence: CASSLAEGGLFNEQFF. In DNA, the CDR3 is TGTGCCAGCAGCTTAGCGGAGGGAGGGTTATTTAATGAGCAGTTCTTC.